Below, 29 T cell receptor beta chains from the same sample are listed, as sequenced in a study of blood T cell repertoires in COVID-19. This table comes from immunoSEQ multiplex PCR, and its TCRdb copy is limited to in-frame clones, with some not included. The data hold about 46,000 clones, with more than 75% observed a single time. Sequencing was done on a sample of peripheral blood. The source of these receptors is a middle-aged man with active COVID-19.

The chain is built from TRBV3-1 (or the pseudogene TRBV3-2) and TRBJ2-3; 10 bases are a match to TRBD2. The V segment lost 2 bases and the J segment 4 bases; nucleotides outside the gene matches: 12. CDR1 is LGHDT, CDR2 YNNKEL, per germline (reference sequence). This CDR3 region has 18 residues. CDR3 loop: CASSQKASGGRRSDTQYF. CDR3 in DNA: TGTGCCAGCAGCCAAAAAGCTAGCGGGGGACGCCGGTCAGATACGCAGTATTTT.

This clone was counted between two and nine times. J is TRBJ1-5 and V is TRBV2; D gene ambiguous. There are 13 residues in the CDR3. Trimming took off 4 bases at V and 1 base at J, with 5 bases between the two ends. Germline CDR1 is SNHLY and CDR2 is FYNNEI. The CDR3 nucleotides read TGTGCCAGCAGTGGGGAGAGCAATCAGCCCCAGCATTTT. The encoded protein is CASSGESNQPQHF. The entire variable domain, with the rest obtained from reference TRBV2 and TRBJ1-5, is as follows: EPEVTQTPSHQVTQMGQEVILRCVPISNHLYFYWYRQILGQKVEFLVSFYNNEISEKSEIFDDQFSVERPDGSNFTLKIRSTKLEDSAMYFCASSGESNQPQHFGDGTRLSIL.

The gene calls are TRBV7-3 and TRBJ2-1; D not resolved. The CDR3 runs to 13 residues. V was shortened by 4 bases and J by 5 bases, with 9 bases between the two germline ends. Per germline, CDR1 SGHTA and CDR2 FQGTGA. The chain's CDR3 is CASSSRLDNEQFF. The CDR3 DNA reads as TGTGCCAGCAGCTCGCGGCTCGACAATGAGCAGTTCTTC.

The sample holds one count of this clone. The CDR3 protein is CASSVGLAGVETQYF. In DNA, the CDR3 is TGTGCCAGCAGCGTAGGGCTAGCGGGAGTGGAGACCCAGTACTTC. The chain uses TRBV9 and TRBJ2-5, with 10 bases fitting TRBD2. The J segment lost 5 bases and the V segment lost 0 bases, leaving 4 bases of the junction unmatched. Germline CDR1 is SGDLS and CDR2 is YYNGEE. There are 15 residues in the CDR3.

The chain couples TRBV2 to TRBJ2-1; a weak D match, TRBD2 (6 bases). The CDR3 is 16 amino acids. Trimming left V 1 base short and J 4 bases short, with 14 bases between. Germline values: CDR1 SNHLY, CDR2 FYNNEI. CDR3 sequence: CASSEDGRGRYNEQFF. DNA of the CDR3: TGTGCCAGCAGTGAAGATGGACGGGGGAGGTACAATGAGCAGTTCTTC.

In this sample, this clone turned up a few times. V gene TRBV4-3 combines with J gene TRBJ2-3; 9 bases match TRBD2. Germline V CDR1 and CDR2: LGHNA, YSLEER. After removal of 0 bases from V and 0 bases from J, the junction contained 13 bases not matched to a gene. The CDR3 consists of 20 residues. CDR3 residues: CASSQEVLRGLAHSTDTQYF. For the CDR3, the DNA is TGCGCCAGCAGCCAAGAAGTCCTTCGGGGACTAGCCCACAGCACAGATACGCAGTATTTT.

V usage is TRBV19 and J usage is TRBJ1-2; 10 bases fit TRBD1. Germline CDR1 reads LNHDA; CDR2 reads SQIVND (reference sequence). The CDR3 totals 13 residues. Trimming cost V 6 bases and J 8 bases; bases outside gene matches: 6. The CDR3 sequence is CASSSGQGRGYTF. DNA of the CDR3: TGTGCCAGTAGCTCGGGACAGGGGAGGGGCTACACCTTC.

CDR3 amino acids: CASRPNLPGNEQFF. The CDR3 DNA reads as TGTGCCAGCAGGCCTAACCTACCAGGGAATGAGCAGTTCTTC. V gene TRBV2 combines with J gene TRBJ2-1, with D possibly matching TRBD1 (5 bases). V shed 6 bases and J shed 7 bases, with 16 bases lying between them. This CDR3 is 14 amino acids long. Germline V gene data show CDR1 as SNHLY and CDR2 as FYNNEI.

J is TRBJ2-3 and V is TRBV4-2; 10 bases map to TRBD2. The CDR3 sequence is 16 residues long. V trimming: 4 bases; J trimming: 1 base; junction bases outside the gene matches: 5. CDR1 is LGHNA and CDR2 is YNFKEQ in the germline V gene. The CDR3 is CASSRTLAGGTDTQYF. In DNA, the CDR3 is TGTGCCAGCAGCCGCACGCTAGCGGGAGGCACAGATACGCAGTATTTT.

The rearrangement joins TRBV7-9 to TRBJ2-7; 7 bases align to TRBD1. The germline V gene encodes CDR1 SEHNR and CDR2 FQNEAQ (reference sequence). V dropped 0 bases and J dropped 3; count of bases not matched to a gene: 2. This CDR3 spans 14 amino acids. The CDR3 nucleotides are TGTGCCAGCAGCTTAGCGGACAGGATCTACGAGCAGTACTTC. Its translation: CASSLADRIYEQYF.

The rearrangement links TRBV7-8 to TRBJ2-7; 7 nucleotides line up with TRBD1. The CDR3 runs to 13 residues. V lost 8 bases to trimming and J lost 2 bases; unmatched junction nucleotides: 6. Per the germline V gene, CDR1 is SGHVS and CDR2 is FQNEAQ. The CDR3 region is CASARDSPYEQYF. Written as DNA, the CDR3 is TGTGCCAGCGCCCGGGACAGCCCCTACGAGCAGTACTTC.

This rearrangement joins TRBV18 to TRBJ2-3; 9 bases agree with TRBD2. The ends lost 2 bases at V and 2 bases at J; junction bases unmatched: 11. This CDR3 comprises 18 residues. Germline V gene data show CDR1 as KGHSH and CDR2 as LQKENI. The DNA of the CDR3 is TGTGCCAGCTCACCAAGGAGGCGGCTAGCGGGGCCCACAGATACGCAGTATTTT. Its translation is CASSPRRRLAGPTDTQYF.

This clone was seen just once. The rearrangement uses TRBV18 and TRBJ2-5, with D perhaps matching TRBD1 (8 bases). The germline V and J ends were trimmed by 8 bases and 4 bases, with 20 bases remaining between them. This CDR3 comprises 15 residues. CDR1 KGHSH and CDR2 LQKENI come from the germline V gene. CDR3 in DNA: TGTGCCAGCCGATCCACAGGGGGGGCCGGAGAGACCCAGTACTTC. Translating gives CASRSTGGAGETQYF.

This clone was counted once. The chain carries TRBV5-1 and TRBJ2-3; 7 nucleotides align to TRBD1. CDR1 is SGHRS, CDR2 YFSETQ, per germline. The CDR3 runs to 12 residues. V was clipped by 0 bases and J by 8 bases; unmatched bases: 0. This chain's CDR3 is CASSLGDSTQYF. For the CDR3, the DNA is TGCGCCAGCAGCTTGGGGGACAGTACGCAGTATTTT.

The rearrangement joins TRBV6-4 to TRBJ2-7; 7 positions match TRBD2. Germline trimming cut 8 bases from V and 4 bases from J; bases unmatched to any gene: 11. The CDR3 runs to 14 residues. Germline CDR1 is MRHNA and CDR2 is SNTAGT. CDR3 protein: CASLVASGGYEQYF. The CDR3 DNA sequence: TGTGCCAGCCTCGTGGCATCGGGGGGATACGAGCAGTACTTC.

The CDR3 DNA sequence: TGTGCCAGCAGCTTATGGCATGAGCAGTTCTTC. It is translated as CASSLWHEQFF. This chain connects TRBV7-2 to TRBJ2-1; D remains unclear. The CDR3 sequence is 11 residues long. Germline CDR1 is SGHTA and CDR2 is FQGNSA. Trimming took off 2 bases at V and 8 bases at J, with 4 bases between the two ends. Filled out from reference TRBV7-2 and TRBJ2-1, the complete variable domain reads GAGVSQSPSNKVTEKGKDVELRCDPISGHTALYWYRQSLGQGLEFLIYFQGNSAPDKSGLPSDRFSAERTGGSVSTLTIQRTQQEDSAVYLCASSLWHEQFFGPGTRLTVL.

The chain has TRBV5-4 and TRBJ2-1, with 7 positions matching TRBD1. The CDR3 covers 12 residues. The germline V gene has CDR1 SGHNT and CDR2 YYREEE (reference sequence). The V gene end was trimmed by 4 bases and the J gene end by 9 bases; junction bases not matched to a gene: 4. CDR3: CASSPRDSEQFF. CDR3 DNA: TGTGCCAGCAGCCCGAGGGACAGTGAGCAGTTCTTC.

This chain connects TRBV28 to TRBJ2-1; no reliable D call. V was clipped by 4 bases and J by 9 bases, with 10 bases between them. The CDR3 spans 12 residues. Germline CDR1 is MDHEN and CDR2 is SYDVKM. CDR3: CASSSPPGEQFF. DNA for the CDR3: TGTGCCAGCAGTTCCCCTCCGGGTGAGCAGTTCTTC. Full variable domain (outside the CDR3, taken from reference TRBV28 and TRBJ2-1): DVKVTQSSRYLVKRTGEKVFLECVQDMDHENMFWYRQDPGLGLRLIYFSYDVKMKEKGDIPEGYSVSREKKERFSLILESASTNQTSMYLCASSSPPGEQFFGPGTRLTVL.

V usage is TRBV27 and J usage is TRBJ2-7; TRBD2 matches at 7 bases. Unmatched junction bases numbered 7, after V lost 2 bases and J lost 0 bases. CDR1 and CDR2 (germline): MNHEY, SMNVEV (reference sequence). This CDR3 region has 16 residues. CDR3 residues: CASSLRGTTPSYEQYF. CDR3 nucleotides: TGTGCCAGCAGTTTAAGAGGGACTACTCCCTCCTACGAGCAGTACTTC.

V is TRBV3-1 (or the pseudogene TRBV3-2) and J is TRBJ2-7; D is unresolved. The CDR3 covers 14 residues. From germline, CDR1 is LGHDT and CDR2 YNNKEL (reference sequence). The V gene lost 1 base and the J gene lost 1 base, with 8 bases spanning the gap. The CDR3 DNA reads TGTGCCAGCAGCCAAGCCCCGACTTCCTACGAGCAGTACTTC. This gives the protein CASSQAPTSYEQYF.

The V gene is TRBV10-2, the J gene TRBJ2-1; 9 positions agree with TRBD2. Looked up from germline, CDR1 is WSHSY and CDR2 is SAAADI. The CDR3 is 14 residues long. V gave up 9 bases and J gave up 0 bases; unmatched junction bases: 3. This CDR3 is CASHSGSSYNEQFF. For the CDR3, the DNA is TGCGCCAGTCATAGCGGGAGCTCCTACAATGAGCAGTTCTTC.

The V and J genes are TRBV24-1 and TRBJ2-1, with D hard to call. The CDR3 is 11 residues long. The germline V gene encodes CDR1 KGHDR and CDR2 SFDVKD. Trimming stripped 7 bases from V and 7 bases from J, with 7 bases between. The CDR3, as DNA: TGTGCCACCAGGACGAGGAATGAGCAGTTCTTC. It encodes CATRTRNEQFF.

This clone was detected only a few times. The V and J genes are TRBV30 and TRBJ2-1; D may be TRBD1 (5 bases). The germline V and J ends were trimmed by 5 bases and 6 bases, with 11 bases remaining between them. Germline V gene lookup returns CDR1 GTSNPN and CDR2 SVGIG (reference sequence). The CDR3 runs to 12 residues. The CDR3 is CAWGAAPNEQFF. CDR3 in DNA: TGTGCCTGGGGGGCCGCCCCCAATGAGCAGTTCTTC.

The gene calls are TRBV3-1 (or the pseudogene TRBV3-2) and TRBJ2-7; D unclear. Germline-derived CDR1 and CDR2 are LGHDT and YNNKEL (reference sequence). The CDR3 contains 13 residues. V dropped 3 bases and J dropped 0 bases, with 6 bases sitting between them. CDR3 loop: CASSHQVSYEQYF. Here the CDR3 DNA reads TGTGCCAGCAGCCATCAGGTCTCCTACGAGCAGTACTTC.

The chain uses TRBV4-1 and TRBJ2-3, with D tentatively TRBD1 (6 bases). The CDR3 contains 15 residues. Germline CDR1 MGHRA, CDR2 YSYEKL. V lost 4 bases and J lost 2, with 13 bases in between. In nucleotides, the CDR3 is TGCGCCAGCAGCCTAAGGACAGCTTACACAGATACGCAGTATTTT. It translates to CASSLRTAYTDTQYF.

The CDR3 DNA sequence: TGCGCCAGCAGCTCCCTGCCAGGCCTAAATGAAAAACTGTTTTTT. The encoded protein is CASSSLPGLNEKLFF. The chain links TRBV5-1 to TRBJ1-4, with D hard to call. The germline V gene has CDR1 SGHRS and CDR2 YFSETQ. CDR3 length: 15 residues. Between the trimmed V and J ends, which lost 3 bases and 5 bases, there was a span of 14 bases.

The chain is built from TRBV7-9 and TRBJ2-3, with TRBD2 identical over 14 bases. There are 15 residues in the CDR3. CDR1 is SEHNR and CDR2 is FQNEAQ in the germline V gene (reference sequence). V lost 5 bases and J lost 9; bases outside the gene matches: 7. The CDR3 nucleotides are TGTGCCAGCAGCCCGACTAGCGGGAGGGCAGGGACGCAGTATTTT. It codes for CASSPTSGRAGTQYF.

The V gene is TRBV28, the J gene TRBJ1-5; D remains unclear. Trimming took 9 bases from V and 2 from J, leaving 8 bases between them. The CDR3 runs to 12 residues. CDR1 is MDHEN, CDR2 SYDVKM, per germline. The CDR3 protein is CASRGGNQPQHF. The CDR3 DNA reads TGTGCCAGTCGGGGAGGCAATCAGCCCCAGCATTTT.

This clone has only one observation. The chain joins TRBV7-6 to TRBJ2-7, with D perhaps matching TRBD1 (5 bases). CDR1 is SGHVS, CDR2 FNYEAQ, per germline. The V gene lost 0 bases and the J gene lost 2 bases, with 14 bases spanning the gap. The CDR3 has 16 residues. The chain's CDR3 is CASSLAFQGGAYEQYF. CDR3 coding DNA: TGTGCCAGCAGCTTAGCGTTCCAGGGTGGTGCCTACGAGCAGTACTTC.